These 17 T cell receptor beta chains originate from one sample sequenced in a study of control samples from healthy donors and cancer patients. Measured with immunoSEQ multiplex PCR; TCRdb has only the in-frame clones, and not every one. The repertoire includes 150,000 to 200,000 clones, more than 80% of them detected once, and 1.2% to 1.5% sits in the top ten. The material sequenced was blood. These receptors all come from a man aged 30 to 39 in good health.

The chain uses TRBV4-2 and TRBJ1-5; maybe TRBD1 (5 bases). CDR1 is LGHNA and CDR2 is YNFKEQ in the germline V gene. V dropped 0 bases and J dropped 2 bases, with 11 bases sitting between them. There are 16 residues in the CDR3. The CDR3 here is CASSQEGVEGNQPQHF. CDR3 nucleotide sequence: TGTGCCAGCAGCCAAGAAGGGGTCGAGGGCAATCAGCCCCAGCATTTT.

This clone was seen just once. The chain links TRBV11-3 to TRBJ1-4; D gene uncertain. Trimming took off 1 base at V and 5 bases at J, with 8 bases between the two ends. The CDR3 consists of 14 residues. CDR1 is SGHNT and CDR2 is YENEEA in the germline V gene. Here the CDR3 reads CASSLVSRNEKLFF. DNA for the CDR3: TGTGCCAGCAGCTTAGTGTCCAGAAATGAAAAACTGTTTTTT.

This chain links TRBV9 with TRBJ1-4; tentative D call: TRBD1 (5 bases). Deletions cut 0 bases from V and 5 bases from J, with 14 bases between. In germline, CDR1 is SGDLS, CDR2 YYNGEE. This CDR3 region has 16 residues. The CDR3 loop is CASSVGVGKGNEKLFF. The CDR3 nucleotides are TGTGCCAGCAGCGTAGGGGTGGGAAAGGGGAATGAAAAACTGTTTTTT.

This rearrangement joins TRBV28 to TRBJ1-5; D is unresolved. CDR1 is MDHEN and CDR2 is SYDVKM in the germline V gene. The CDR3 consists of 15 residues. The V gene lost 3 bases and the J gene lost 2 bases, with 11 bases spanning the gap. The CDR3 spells CASSFLRDRNQPQHF. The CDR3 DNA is TGTGCCAGCAGTTTCCTGAGGGATCGCAATCAGCCCCAGCATTTT.

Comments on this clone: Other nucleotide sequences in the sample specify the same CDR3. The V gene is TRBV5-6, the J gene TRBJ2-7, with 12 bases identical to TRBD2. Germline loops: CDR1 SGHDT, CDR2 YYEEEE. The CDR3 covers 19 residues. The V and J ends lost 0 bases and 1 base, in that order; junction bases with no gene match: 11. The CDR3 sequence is CASSLGASGRGGRSYEQYF. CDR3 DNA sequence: TGTGCCAGCAGCTTGGGTGCTAGCGGGAGGGGGGGTCGGTCCTACGAGCAGTACTTC.

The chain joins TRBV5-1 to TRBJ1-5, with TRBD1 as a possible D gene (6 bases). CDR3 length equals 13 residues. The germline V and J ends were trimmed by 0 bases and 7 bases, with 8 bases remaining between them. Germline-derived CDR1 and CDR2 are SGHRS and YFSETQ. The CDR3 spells CASSLAGDQPQHF. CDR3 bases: TGCGCCAGCAGCTTGGCAGGGGACCAGCCCCAGCATTTT.

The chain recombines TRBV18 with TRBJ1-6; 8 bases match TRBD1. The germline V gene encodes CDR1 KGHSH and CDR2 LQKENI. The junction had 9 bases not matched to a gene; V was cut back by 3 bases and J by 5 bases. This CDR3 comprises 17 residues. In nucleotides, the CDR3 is TGTGCCAGCTCACCCCTCGGGACAGGTGTTAATAATTCACCCCTCCACTTT. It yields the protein CASSPLGTGVNNSPLHF. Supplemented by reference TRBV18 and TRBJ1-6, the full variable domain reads NAGVMQNPRHLVRRRGQEARLRCSPMKGHSHVYWYRQLPEEGLKFMVYLQKENIIDESGMPKERFSAEFPKEGPSILRIQQVVRGDSAAYFCASSPLGTGVNNSPLHFGNGTRLTVT.

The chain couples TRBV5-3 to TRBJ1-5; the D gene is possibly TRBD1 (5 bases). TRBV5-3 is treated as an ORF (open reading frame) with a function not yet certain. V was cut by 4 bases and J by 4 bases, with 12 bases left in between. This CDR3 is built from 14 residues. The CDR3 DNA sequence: TGTGCCAGAAGCCCGTCACAGGCGAATCAGCCCCAGCATTTT. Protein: CARSPSQANQPQHF.

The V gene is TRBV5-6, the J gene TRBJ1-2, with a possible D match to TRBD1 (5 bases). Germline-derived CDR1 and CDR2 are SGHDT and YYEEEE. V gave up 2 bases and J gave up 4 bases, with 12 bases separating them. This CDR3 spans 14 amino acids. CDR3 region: CASSFQGRGYGYTF. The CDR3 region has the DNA TGTGCCAGCAGCTTTCAGGGACGGGGCTATGGCTACACCTTC.

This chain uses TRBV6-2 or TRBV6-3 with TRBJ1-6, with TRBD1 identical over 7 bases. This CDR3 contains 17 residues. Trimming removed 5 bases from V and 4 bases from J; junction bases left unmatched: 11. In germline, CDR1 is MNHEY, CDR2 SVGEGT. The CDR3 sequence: CASSKLLQGNYNSPLHF. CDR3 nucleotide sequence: TGTGCCAGCAGTAAACTCTTACAGGGGAATTATAATTCACCCCTCCACTTT.

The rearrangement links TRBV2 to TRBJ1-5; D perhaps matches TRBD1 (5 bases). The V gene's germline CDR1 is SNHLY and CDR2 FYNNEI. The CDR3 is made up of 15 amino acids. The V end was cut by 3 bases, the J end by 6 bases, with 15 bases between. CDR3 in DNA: TGTGCCAGCAGTGATGGGCCAGGGTTCAGTCAGCCCCAGCATTTT. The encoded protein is CASSDGPGFSQPQHF.

In nucleotides, the CDR3 is TGTGCCAGCGGCCGGGGGGAGACCCAGTACTTC. Encoded protein: CASGRGETQYF. The chain links TRBV28 to TRBJ2-5, with D perhaps TRBD2 (6 bases). V lost 8 bases and J lost 5, with 9 bases in between. This CDR3 region has 11 residues. Germline loops: CDR1 MDHEN, CDR2 SYDVKM. Looking up the rest from reference TRBV28 and TRBJ2-5 gives the full variable domain: DVKVTQSSRYLVKRTGEKVFLECVQDMDHENMFWYRQDPGLGLRLIYFSYDVKMKEKGDIPEGYSVSREKKERFSLILESASTNQTSMYLCASGRGETQYFGPGTRLLVL.

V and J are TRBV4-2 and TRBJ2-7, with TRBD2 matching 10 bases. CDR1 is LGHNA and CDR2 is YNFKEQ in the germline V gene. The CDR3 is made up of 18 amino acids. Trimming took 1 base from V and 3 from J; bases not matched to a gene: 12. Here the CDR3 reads CASSQVNLGLAGVYEQYF. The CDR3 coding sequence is TGTGCCAGCAGCCAAGTTAATTTGGGGCTAGCGGGGGTCTACGAGCAGTACTTC.

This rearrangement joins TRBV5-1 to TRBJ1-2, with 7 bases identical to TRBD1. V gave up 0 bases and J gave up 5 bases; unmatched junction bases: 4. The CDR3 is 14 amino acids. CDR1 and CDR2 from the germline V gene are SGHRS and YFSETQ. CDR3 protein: CASSLADRVYGYTF. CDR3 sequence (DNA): TGCGCCAGCAGCTTGGCTGACAGGGTGTATGGCTACACCTTC.

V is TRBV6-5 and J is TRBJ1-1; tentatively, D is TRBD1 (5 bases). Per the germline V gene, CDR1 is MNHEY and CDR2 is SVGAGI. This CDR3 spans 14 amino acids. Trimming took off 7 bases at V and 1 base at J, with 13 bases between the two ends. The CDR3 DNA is TGTGCCAGCACCGTGGGGGGGACGAACACTGAAGCTTTCTTT. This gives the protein CASTVGGTNTEAFF.

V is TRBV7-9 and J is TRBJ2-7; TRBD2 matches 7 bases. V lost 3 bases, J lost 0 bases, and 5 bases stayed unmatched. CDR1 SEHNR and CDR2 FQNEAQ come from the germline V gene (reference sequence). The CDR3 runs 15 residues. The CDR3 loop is CASSFPRDYSYEQYF. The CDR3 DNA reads TGTGCCAGCAGCTTCCCCCGGGACTACTCCTACGAGCAGTACTTC.

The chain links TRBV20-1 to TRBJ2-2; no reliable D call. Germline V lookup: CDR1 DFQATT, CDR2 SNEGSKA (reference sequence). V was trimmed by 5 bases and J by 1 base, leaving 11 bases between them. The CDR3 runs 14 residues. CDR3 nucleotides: TGCAGTGCTCGTGGATTACTGAACACCGGGGAGCTGTTTTTT. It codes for CSARGLLNTGELFF.